The T cell receptor (beta chain) described here comes from a study of blood T cell repertoires in COVID-19. Study background: Italy, Spain and the United States were the sources of the convalescent and acute COVID-19 samples. PBMCs, B-cell-depleted T cells, or T cells provided the cDNA or gDNA that made up the material.

Original data processing: Scientists estimated how many nucleated cells there were by amplifying reference gene primers. Assay used: immunoSEQ multiplex PCR; TCRdb lists only in-frame clones, some missing. V and J calls and clone size are those listed in that table; D and trimming were worked out from the DNA. The table includes some 130,000 clones, roughly nine tenths detected once. V dropped 6 bases and J dropped 8; count of bases not matched to a gene: 9. Looked up from germline, CDR1 is KGHDR and CDR2 is SFDVKD. The CDR3 consists of 15 residues. The chain recombines TRBV24-1 with TRBJ2-1; the match to TRBD2 covers 10 bases. The sequenced sample consisted of peripheral blood. This receptor was taken from a man aged 55 to 69 with COVID-19, enrolled during active disease. DNA of the CDR3: TGTGCCACCAGTCGGACTAGCGGACTTAGGGATGAGCAGTTCTTC. Encoded protein: CATSRTSGLRDEQFF.